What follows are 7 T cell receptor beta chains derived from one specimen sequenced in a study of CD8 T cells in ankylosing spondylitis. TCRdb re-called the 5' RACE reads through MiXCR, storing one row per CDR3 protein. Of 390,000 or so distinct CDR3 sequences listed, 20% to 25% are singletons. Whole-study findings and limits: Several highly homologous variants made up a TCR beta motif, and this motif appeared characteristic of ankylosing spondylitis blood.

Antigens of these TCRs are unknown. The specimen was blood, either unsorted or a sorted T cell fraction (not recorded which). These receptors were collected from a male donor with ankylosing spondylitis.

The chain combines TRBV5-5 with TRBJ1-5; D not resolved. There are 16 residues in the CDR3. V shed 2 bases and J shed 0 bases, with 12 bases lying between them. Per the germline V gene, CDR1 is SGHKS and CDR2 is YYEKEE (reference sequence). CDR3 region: CASSLSPGRSNQPQHF. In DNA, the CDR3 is TGTGCCAGCAGCTTATCGCCGGGCCGTAGCAATCAGCCCCAGCATTTT.

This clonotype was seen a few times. The CDR3 loop reads CSVQHRVLVDTQYF. CDR3 nucleotides: TGCAGCGTCCAACACAGGGTACTTGTAGATACGCAGTATTTT. The rearrangement joins TRBV29-1 to TRBJ2-3, with TRBD1 as a possible D gene (6 bases). V was shortened by 6 bases and J by 5 bases, with 18 bases between the two germline ends. CDR1 is SQVTM and CDR2 is ANQGSEA in the germline V gene. The CDR3 is 14 residues long.

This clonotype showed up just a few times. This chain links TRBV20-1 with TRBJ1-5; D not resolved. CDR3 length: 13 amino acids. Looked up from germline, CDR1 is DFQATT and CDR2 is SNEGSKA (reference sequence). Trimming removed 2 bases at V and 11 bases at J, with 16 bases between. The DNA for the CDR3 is TGCAGTGCTAGAAGCAGAAGCCTCGCGACCCAGCATTTT. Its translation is CSARSRSLATQHF.

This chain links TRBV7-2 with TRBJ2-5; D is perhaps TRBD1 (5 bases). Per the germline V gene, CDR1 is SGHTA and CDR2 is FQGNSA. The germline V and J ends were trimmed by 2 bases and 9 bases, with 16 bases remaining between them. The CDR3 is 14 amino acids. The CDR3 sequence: CASSLQTGPWAQYF. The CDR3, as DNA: TGTGCCAGCAGCTTACAAACAGGACCTTGGGCCCAGTACTTC.

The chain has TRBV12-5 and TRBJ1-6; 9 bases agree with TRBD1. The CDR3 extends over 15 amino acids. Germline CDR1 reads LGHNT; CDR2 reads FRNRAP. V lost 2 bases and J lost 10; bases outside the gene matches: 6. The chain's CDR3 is CASGLIQGASSPLHF. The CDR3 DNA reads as TGTGCTAGTGGTTTGATACAGGGGGCGTCGTCACCCCTCCACTTT.

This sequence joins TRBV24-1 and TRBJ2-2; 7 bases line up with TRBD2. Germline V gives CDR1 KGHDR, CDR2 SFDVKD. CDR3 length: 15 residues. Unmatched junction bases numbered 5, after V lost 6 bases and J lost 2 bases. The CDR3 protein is CATSRLASNTGELFF. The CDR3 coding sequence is TGTGCCACCAGTCGACTAGCAAGTAACACCGGGGAGCTGTTTTTT.

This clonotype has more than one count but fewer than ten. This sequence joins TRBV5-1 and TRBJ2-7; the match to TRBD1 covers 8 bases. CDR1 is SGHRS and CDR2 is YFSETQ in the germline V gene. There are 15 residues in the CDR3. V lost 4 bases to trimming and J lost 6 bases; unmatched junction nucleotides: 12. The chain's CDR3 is CASSRLRGRYGEQYF. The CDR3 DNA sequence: TGCGCCAGCAGCCGCCTCAGGGGGCGTTACGGCGAGCAGTACTTC.